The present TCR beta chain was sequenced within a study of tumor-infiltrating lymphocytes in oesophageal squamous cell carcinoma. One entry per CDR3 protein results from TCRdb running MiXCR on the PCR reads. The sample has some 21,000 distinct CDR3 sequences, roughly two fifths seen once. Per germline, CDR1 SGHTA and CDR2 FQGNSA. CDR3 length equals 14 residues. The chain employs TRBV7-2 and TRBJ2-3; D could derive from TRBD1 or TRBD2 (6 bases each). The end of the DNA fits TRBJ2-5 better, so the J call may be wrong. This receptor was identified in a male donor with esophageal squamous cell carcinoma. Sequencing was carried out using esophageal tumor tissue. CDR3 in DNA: TGTGCCAGCAGCCAGACGACAGGAGGGGAGACCCAGTACTTC. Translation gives CASSQTTGGETQYF.